This T cell receptor beta chain stems from a study of CD8+ T cells in alopecia areata (dated by TCRdb to the late 2010s). Context from the whole study: The treated patients, all with moderate-to-severe alopecia areata, were enrolled in an open-label pilot trial of oral tofacitinib given at 5 to 10 mg twice daily. TCRbeta CDR3 regions were amplified by immunoSEQ multiplex PCR using 35 Vbeta forward and 13 Jbeta reverse primers. Biopsies were taken from tofacitinib-treated patients at baseline and at 4 and 24 weeks of treatment, and a later scalp biopsy was taken in several of the tofacitinib-treated patients. Scalp clonality was compared among normal scalp (n=4), patchy alopecia areata scalp (n=8), and alopecia totalis/universalis scalp (n=8). In treated patients, disease severity was measured using the SALT score, which gives the percentage of scalp surface area affected. Tofacitinib was administered for 6 to 18 months, and 6 months of follow-up off drug were then conducted to assess delayed response and recurrence. On the human side, TCRbeta sequencing was run on scalp tissue and on sorted CD4+ and CD8+ peripheral blood T cells from healthy controls and from alopecia areata patients with either patchy or totalis/universalis disease. RNA was obtained with the PAXgene miRNA kit for fixed scalp, the miRNeasy kit for PBMCs, and the RNeasy kit for mouse skin. The study used high-throughput TCRbeta sequencing to examine T cell clonal expansion in alopecia areata, in both the C3H/HeJ mouse model and human patients.

Taken with the paper, the label for time point translates to: around 4 weeks on oral tofacitinib. According to the study, the label for this sample's treatment or condition signals: oral pan-JAK inhibitor, 5-10 mg twice daily. Lesional scalp punch biopsies and peripheral blood were collected from alopecia areata patients. PBMCs were separated by density centrifugation and stained for CD3, CD4 and CD8, after which CD4+ and CD8+ T cells were sorted on a FACSAria. Broad study findings and their caveats: Because the treated cohort was small and had only one nonresponder, larger studies are needed to examine links between baseline CD8+ expansion and response. Shared TCR sequences between patients were less evident than in mice, which may be partly attributable to HLA diversity in the patient population. Many expanded lesional clones were found to persist in scalp and blood during tofacitinib treatment, and relapse after treatment cessation may be partly explained by this persistence. Compared with normal scalp, lesional scalp had higher clonality and more expanded CD8+ clones, particularly in alopecia totalis/universalis, a pattern that suggests antigenic drive. With tofacitinib, both scalp clonality and the number of expanded CD8+ clones among the top 100 scalp clones went down significantly. Resident alphabeta T cells in normal human skin are also sequenced, complicating scalp TCR repertoire analysis, unlike mouse skin dominated by gammadelta T cells.

CDR1 LGHNA and CDR2 YSLEER are derived from the germline V gene. The V end loses 4 bases and the J end loses 6 bases, and a stretch of 19 bases separates them. The CDR3 starts with the cysteine, ends with the phenylalanine, and has 15 residues. The kept DNA is CDR3 alone, 45 bases in frame from the first base. A remark on this clone: There is no known antigen for this receptor. No base quality information exists; no much larger clone differs at one position.

Library generation was performed with the immunoSEQ multiplex PCR assay. For TCR sequencing, RNA was extracted from every sample and reverse transcribed into cDNA to serve as template. SuperScript III was used to make first-strand cDNA, primed with a 2:1 mix of oligo-dT and random hexamers. A synthetic immune receptor repertoire was used to gauge amplification bias, and whatever bias remained was removed computationally. For the original study's pipeline: Raw reads were preprocessed to remove errors, and CDR3 was defined according to IMGT conventions as the region from the conserved cysteine to phenylalanine. Clonality was computed by normalizing Shannon entropy by log2 of the number of productive unique TCRs and subtracting the result from 1. CD4 or CD8 identity of scalp clones was inferred by cross-referencing scalp TCRbeta sequences with sorted blood CD4 and CD8 repertoires. Here the immuneACCESS table is served through TCRdb, limited to in-frame sequences with V and J called. Missing clones are a known gap in these copies; in checked studies unresolved V genes cover under half, and the rest lacks a known reason. Clonal size and the V and J genes are those of that table, whereas D and trimming came from the DNA. The sample table holds about 220,000 clones, of which about 57% were seen once. The biggest ten clones account for roughly 1.5% of the sample.

The rearrangement joined TRBV4-3 to TRBJ2-7; the D gene identity is not certain. The sequencing used CD4+ T cells sorted from blood, collected at week 4, from a patient treated with tofacitinib. This receptor was obtained from a human donor with alopecia areata. The nucleotide sequence is given as TGCGCCAGCAGCCCGGCTGGCACAGAAAGAGGCGAGCAGTACTTC. Its amino acids are CASSPAGTERGEQYF.